The clone carrying this T cell receptor (beta chain) has more than one count but fewer than ten. Its antigen is not known. The data originate from a study of beta chain features in type 1 diabetes. Across the whole study: When patients were set against healthy donors, age, gender and cell yields were similar.

The study, taken as a whole, reports: TCRB CDR3s from Type 1 diabetes patients were moderately but significantly shorter in all four CD4+ subsets. It was among patients, rather than healthy donors, that naive, central memory and Treg TCRB repertoires appeared more similar.

Every isolated RNA sample was fully reverse transcribed, so sequencing captured expressed TCRB transcripts. It was found that naive, central memory and regulatory T cell samples averaged about 3.57 million reads. Sequencing was performed with immunoSEQ multiplex PCR; in TCRdb, only in-frame clones are kept and a portion is missing. The table shows about 150,000 clones, with more than 9.5% occurring only once. This CDR3 contains 15 residues. V dropped 4 bases and J dropped 5; count of bases not matched to a gene: 4. Germline V gene lookup returns CDR1 SGDLS and CDR2 YYNGEE. V gene TRBV9 combines with J gene TRBJ1-4, with 11 nucleotides matching TRBD1. Source material: central memory CD4+ T cells from blood. The origin of this receptor is a man aged 18 to 35 in good health. CDR3 sequence (DNA): TGTGCCAGCAGCCCGGACAGGGGGCAGAATGAAAAACTGTTTTTT. Amino acid sequence: CASSPDRGQNEKLFF.